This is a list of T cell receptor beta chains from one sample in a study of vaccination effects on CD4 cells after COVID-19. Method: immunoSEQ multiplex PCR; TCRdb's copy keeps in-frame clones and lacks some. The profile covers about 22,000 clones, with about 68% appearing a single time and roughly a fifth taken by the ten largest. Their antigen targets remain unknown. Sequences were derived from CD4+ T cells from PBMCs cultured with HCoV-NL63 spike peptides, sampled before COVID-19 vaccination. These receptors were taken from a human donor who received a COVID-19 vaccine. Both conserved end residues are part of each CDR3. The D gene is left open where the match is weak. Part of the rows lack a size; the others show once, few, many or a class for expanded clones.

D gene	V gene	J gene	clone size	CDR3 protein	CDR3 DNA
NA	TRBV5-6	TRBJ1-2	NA	CASRPQGGAGYTF	TGTGCCAGCAGACCGCAGGGAGGGGCGGGCTACACCTTC
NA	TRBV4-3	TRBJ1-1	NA	CASSQERGTEAFF	TGCGCCAGCAGCCAAGAGAGGGGCACTGAAGCTTTCTTT
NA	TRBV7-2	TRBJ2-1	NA	CASSLPGRGNEQFF	TGTGCCAGCAGCTTGCCCGGGCGGGGAAATGAGCAGTTCTTC
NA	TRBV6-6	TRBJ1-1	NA	CASSPPMNTEAFF	TGTGCCAGCAGTCCCCCCATGAACACTGAAGCTTTCTTT
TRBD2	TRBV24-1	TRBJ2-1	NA	CATSDPGGSGTEQFF	TGTGCCACCAGTGATCCGGGAGGTAGCGGGACGGAGCAGTTCTTC
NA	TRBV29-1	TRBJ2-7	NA	CSFGTHYEQYF	TGCAGCTTCGGGACTCACTACGAGCAGTACTTC
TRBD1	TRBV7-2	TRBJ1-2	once	CASSLTGTGAGLNYGYTF	TGTGCCAGCAGCTTAACCGGGACAGGGGCTGGACTTAACTATGGCTACACCTTC
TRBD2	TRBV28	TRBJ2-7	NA	CASSSPGLAVYEQYF	TGTGCCAGCAGCTCACCGGGACTAGCGGTTTACGAGCAGTACTTC
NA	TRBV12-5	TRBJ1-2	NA	CASAKGLSYGYTF	TGTGCTAGTGCTAAGGGACTGTCGTATGGCTACACCTTC
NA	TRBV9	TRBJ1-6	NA	CASSVGPGSNSPLHF	TGTGCCAGCAGCGTAGGTCCGGGCTCAAATTCACCCCTCCACTTT
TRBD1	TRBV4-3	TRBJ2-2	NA	CASSQGQGAAGELFF	TGCGCCAGCAGCCAAGGGCAGGGGGCAGCCGGGGAGCTGTTTTTT
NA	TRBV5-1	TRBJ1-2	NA	CASSDPGGVGDGYTF	TGCGCCAGCAGCGACCCGGGGGGGGTGGGCGATGGCTACACCTTC
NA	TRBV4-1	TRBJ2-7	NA	CASSQVVAEKQYF	TGCGCCAGCAGCCAAGTGGTAGCTGAAAAGCAGTACTTC
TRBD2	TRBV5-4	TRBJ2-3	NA	CASSPKGLAGTDTQYF	TGTGCCAGCAGCCCGAAGGGACTAGCGGGAACAGATACGCAGTATTTT
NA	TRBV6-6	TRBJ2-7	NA	CASSYSSSREQYF	TGTGCCAGCAGTTACTCGTCTAGCCGCGAGCAGTACTTC
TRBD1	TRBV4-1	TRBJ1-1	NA	CASSQDLDRGRLYTEAFF	TGCGCCAGCAGCCAAGATCTCGACAGGGGGCGCCTATACACTGAAGCTTTCTTT
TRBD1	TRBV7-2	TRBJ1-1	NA	CASSRNRGSEAFF	TGTGCCAGCAGCCGTAACAGGGGTTCTGAAGCTTTCTTT
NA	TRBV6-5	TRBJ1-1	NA	CASSSPGGARTEAFF	TGTGCCAGCAGTTCCCCAGGCGGGGCCAGAACTGAAGCTTTCTTT
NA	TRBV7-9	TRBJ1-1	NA	CATHQGQAFF	TGTGCCACACACCAGGGGCAAGCTTTCTTT
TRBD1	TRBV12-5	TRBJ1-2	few	CASGLVTGGRYGYTF	TGTGCTAGTGGTTTGGTAACAGGGGGGAGGTATGGCTACACCTTC